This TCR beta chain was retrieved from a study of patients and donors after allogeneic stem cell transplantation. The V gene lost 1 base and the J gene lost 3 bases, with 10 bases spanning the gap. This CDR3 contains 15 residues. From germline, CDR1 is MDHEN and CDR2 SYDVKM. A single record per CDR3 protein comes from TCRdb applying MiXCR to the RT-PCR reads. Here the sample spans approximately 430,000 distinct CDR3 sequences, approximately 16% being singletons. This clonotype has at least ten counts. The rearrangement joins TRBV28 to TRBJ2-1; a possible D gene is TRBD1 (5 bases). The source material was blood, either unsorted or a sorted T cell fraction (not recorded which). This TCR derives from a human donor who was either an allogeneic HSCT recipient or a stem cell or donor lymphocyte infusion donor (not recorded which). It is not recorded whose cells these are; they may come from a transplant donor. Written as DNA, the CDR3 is TGTGCCAGCAGTTTATCAGGGTTGGGCTACAATGAGCAGTTCTTC. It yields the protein CASSLSGLGYNEQFF.